This T cell receptor beta chain emerged from a study of tumor-infiltrating lymphocytes in primary liver carcinoma. The researchers produced TCR beta cDNA from 400 to 650 ng total RNA with a constant-region primer. Three nested multiplex PCR rounds, a slightly modified ARM-PCR method, built the TCR beta libraries. For approximately 11 cycles apiece, the opening two PCR rounds ran with TRBV1-TRBV30 forward primers and a C-beta reverse primer. TCRdb reanalysed the multiplex PCR reads using MiXCR and keeps one entry per CDR3 protein. The sample includes about 41,000 distinct CDR3 sequences, about three quarters of them seen just once. Bulk tissue was left unsorted, and RNA and DNA were co-extracted from 20-30 mg of it. Germline V CDR1 and CDR2: ENHRY, SYGVKD. There are 13 residues in the CDR3. As for this clonotype: Germline and junction disagree at one end, which may indicate a read error.

The V call is TRBV10-3, the J call TRBJ1-5, with unresolved D. Sequencing was carried out using liver tumor tissue from sampling region 2. Subset defined: tumor region T2, inferior pole. The sequence derives from a man aged 40-49 years with primary liver carcinoma and hepatitis B virus infection. Written as DNA, the CDR3 is TGTGCTATCAGTGACGGGGAGAATCAGCCCAAGCACTTT. Translation gives CAISDGENQPKHF.